This TCR beta chain emerged from a study of CD8+ T cells in alopecia areata. General study points: Scalp sequencing also captures normal skin's resident alphabeta T cells. Patients showed less clear TCR sequence sharing than mice, possibly partly because of HLA diversity.

CDR3 length equals 13 residues. Per germline, CDR1 GTSNPN and CDR2 SVGIG (reference sequence). Trimming cost V 4 bases and J 0 bases, with 7 bases left between them. RNA, once extracted, was reverse transcribed into cDNA for use as the sequencing template. The method was immunoSEQ multiplex PCR; TCRdb's version includes in-frame clones alone and lacks a portion of them. Among under 350,000 clones, roughly 50% were seen once, and the ten largest hold more than 1.5%. To note about this clone: Antigen unknown.

Treatment of the sample: oral pan-JAK inhibitor, 5-10 mg twice daily. The chain combines TRBV30 with TRBJ1-5; D is unresolved. The sample consisted of CD4+ T cells sorted from blood, taken at week 24, from a patient treated with tofacitinib. This TCR came from a human donor with alopecia areata. CDR3 region: CAWNQGSNQPQHF. Written as DNA, the CDR3 is TGTGCCTGGAATCAAGGTAGCAATCAGCCCCAGCATTTT.